This T cell receptor beta chain appears in the sequencing data of a study of blood T cell repertoires in COVID-19. About the study: Acute and convalescent COVID-19 specimens originated in the United States, Italy and Spain. The cDNA or gDNA used as material had been derived from T cells, B-cell-depleted T cells, or PBMCs.

This clone has only a few counts. Source study methods: From reference gene primer amplification, estimates of nucleated cell counts were derived. The assay was immunoSEQ multiplex PCR, and TCRdb's table has in-frame clones only and misses some. V and J calls and clone size follow that table, whereas D and trimming were derived from the DNA. Of some 120,000 clones in the sample, roughly 74% were seen once. The sequencing input was peripheral blood. The origin of this receptor is a man in his sixties with acute or convalescent COVID-19.

CDR3 residues: CASSPRQGTNTEAFF. Here the CDR3 DNA reads TGTGCCAGTAGTCCTAGACAGGGGACGAACACTGAAGCTTTCTTT. This rearrangement joins TRBV19 to TRBJ1-1; 8 bases map to TRBD1. The CDR3 is 15 residues long. V lost 5 bases, J lost 1 base, and 6 bases stayed unmatched. CDR1 is LNHDA, CDR2 SQIVND, per germline (reference sequence).